This T cell receptor beta chain was recovered during a study of OX40 agonist ivuxolimab in advanced cancers. Regarding the complete study: Ivuxolimab was an agonistic, fully human IgG2 monoclonal antibody directed against OX40 (CD134), a costimulatory receptor. Among the 50 to 55 dose-escalation patients, around 20 had hepatocellular carcinoma, around 15 melanoma, 9 renal cell carcinoma and 9 head and neck cancer. The dose-escalation cohort was roughly 80% male with a mean age of roughly 60 years, ranging from roughly 20 to 80. The paper describes the monotherapy dose-escalation part (N of about 52 patients) of the phase I trial of ivuxolimab. The point of sequencing TCRbeta in the periphery was to test whether ivuxolimab changed TCR sequence diversity and drove clonal T-cell expansion. Partial responses were achieved by three dose-escalation patients, of whom one had hepatocellular carcinoma and two had cutaneous melanoma. Patients were allowed to have had prior anti-PD-1, anti-PD-L1 or anti-CTLA-4 therapy, and approximately 40% of the dose-escalation patients had previously received checkpoint inhibitors. Intravenous ivuxolimab was administered to patients every 2 weeks at six dose levels: 0.01, 0.1, 0.3, 1.5, 3 and 10 mg/kg.

Paper-wide results and their limitations: After ivuxolimab, CD8+ T cells had more expanded clones than CD4+ T cells on average. Antigen specificity was not determined for the clonally expanded peripheral T cells. Low levels of normalized T-cell clonal expansion were also shown by some nonresponding patients. At doses of 0.1 to 3.0 mg/kg, clonal expansion of both CD4+ and CD8+ T cells in blood was seen between baseline and week 6. In the 0.1-3.0 mg/kg groups, partial responders were among the patients with the lowest normalized peripheral clonal expansion, particularly in CD8+ T cells.

This clone came up a few times. This receptor's antigen is unknown. Base qualities are missing; no much larger clone stands one base away. Patients with autoimmune disease history or receiving systemic immunosuppression were excluded from the trial. Peripheral blood for TCR sequencing was collected from all dose cohorts at baseline, on cycle 4 day 1, and on cycle 7 day 1. Samples were obtained from an open-label, multicenter, first-in-human phase I dose-escalation trial of ivuxolimab. The trial enrolled adults with locally advanced or metastatic head and neck squamous cell, hepatocellular, melanoma or renal cell carcinoma. Before TCR sequencing, CD4+ and CD8+ T cells were separately sorted from peripheral blood. Genomic DNA was isolated from the sorted cells so that the TCRbeta CDR3 region could be sequenced. TCRbeta CDR3 regions were sequenced using the immunoSEQ Assay. Drawn from immuneACCESS, this table holds only the in-frame rearrangements with V and J called that TCRdb kept. Clones are partly lost; checked studies trace under half to an unresolved V gene and leave the rest unexplained. The sample yields roughly 25,000 clones; more than 75% were counted once. 14% of the sample is held by the ten biggest clonotypes.

The CDR3 runs 16 residues from the cysteine to the phenylalanine. Only CDR3 DNA is held: 48 bases, read in frame from base 1. V is clipped by 0 bases and J by 5 bases, and the sequence between their germline boundaries is 14 bases long. The CDR1 and CDR2 encoded by the germline V gene are SGDLS and YYNGEE. The clonotype was recovered from an adult with an advanced solid tumor such as melanoma, head and neck, liver or kidney cancer. The material was CD4+ or CD8+ T cells sorted from blood, obtained in a trial of the OX40 agonist ivuxolimab. The V and J segments used are TRBV9 and TRBJ1-4; D gene: possibly TRBD1, on 6 matching bases. The CDR3 reads as follows: CASSVGRDTLNEKLFF. The nucleotides read TGTGCCAGCAGCGTAGGGAGGGACACCTTAAATGAAAAACTGTTTTTT.